What follows are 21 T cell receptor beta chains derived from one specimen sequenced in a study of CD8 T cells in ankylosing spondylitis. TCRdb ran MiXCR on the 5' RACE reads and lists one entry per CDR3 protein. The repertoire holds about 240,000 distinct CDR3 sequences, roughly a tenth seen once, with about 2.8% in the top ten. The sample was blood, either unsorted or a sorted T cell fraction (not recorded which). Receptors originate from a male donor with ankylosing spondylitis or in good health (not recorded which).

This clonotype was detected ten times or more. V usage is TRBV5-1 and J usage is TRBJ1-2; D is possibly TRBD1 (5 bases). CDR1 is SGHRS, CDR2 YFSETQ, per germline. With 0 bases removed from V and 5 bases from J, the gap between germline ends came to 14 bases. The CDR3 covers 15 residues. The CDR3: CASSLGVGGEYGYTF. CDR3 nucleotide sequence: TGCGCCAGCAGCTTGGGAGTTGGGGGAGAGTATGGCTACACCTTC.

On this clonotype itself: The junction does not match germline at one end; this may be a read error. The chain uses TRBV7-2 and TRBJ1-2; TRBD1 aligns across 10 bases. Per germline, CDR1 SGHTA and CDR2 FQGNSA. CDR3 length: 15 amino acids. CDR3 residues: CASSHGTGANYDYTF. CDR3 nucleotides: TGTGCCAGCAGCCACGGGACAGGGGCAAACTATGACTACACCTTC.

This clonotype occurred many times. The chain carries TRBV20-1 and TRBJ2-7; D is possibly TRBD2 (6 bases). This CDR3 contains 13 residues. Germline assignment: CDR1 DFQATT and CDR2 SNEGSKA (reference sequence). The V gene lost 5 bases and the J gene lost 2 bases, with 13 bases spanning the gap. CDR3 loop: CSAVLGGTYEQYF. As DNA, the CDR3 is TGCAGTGCTGTACTCGGGGGAACCTACGAGCAGTACTTC.

This clonotype was picked up many times. This CDR3 reads CASSQGRRLEAFF. In DNA form, the CDR3 reads TGTGCCAGCAGCCAAGGGCGCCGGCTTGAAGCTTTCTTT. The chain has TRBV3-1 and TRBJ1-1, with D unclear. V lost 1 base and J 7 bases, leaving 10 bases between the germline ends. CDR1 LGHDT and CDR2 YNNKEL come from the germline V gene (reference sequence). The CDR3 has 13 amino acids.

The table lists this clonotype with many counts. The chain combines TRBV5-1 with TRBJ2-6; no definite D call. V gave up 8 bases and J gave up 1 base, with 7 bases separating them. Germline CDR1 and CDR2: SGHRS and YFSETQ. This CDR3 region has 13 residues. The CDR3, as DNA: TGCGCCAGTCGAGAATCTGGGGCCAACGTCCTGACTTTC. It specifies CASRESGANVLTF.

The rearrangement links TRBV7-8 to TRBJ2-1; TRBD2 matches at 8 bases. This CDR3 spans 16 amino acids. V trimming: 1 base; J trimming: 2 bases; junction bases outside the gene matches: 4. The germline gives CDR1 SGHVS, CDR2 FQNEAQ. CDR3 bases: TGTGCCAGCAGCTTAGTTAGGCGGGGGGCCTACAATGAGCAGTTCTTC. Protein sequence: CASSLVRRGAYNEQFF.

This clonotype was recorded at least ten times. V usage is TRBV6-1 and J usage is TRBJ2-2; D not resolved. Germline loops: CDR1 MNHNS, CDR2 SASEGT. Trimming shortened V by 6 bases and J by 3 bases, and 8 bases separated the two germline ends. CDR3 length equals 13 residues. Here the CDR3 DNA reads TGTGCCAGCAGGCCCCGGTACACCGGGGAGCTGTTTTTT. Translating it yields CASRPRYTGELFF.

The rearrangement links TRBV7-2 to TRBJ2-2; D ambiguous. There are 14 residues in the CDR3. The germline V gene encodes CDR1 SGHTA and CDR2 FQGNSA. Trimming cost V 5 bases and J 7 bases, with 14 bases left between them. The CDR3 sequence is CASSLKFSGGELFF. As DNA, the CDR3 is TGTGCCAGCAGCCTGAAATTCAGTGGCGGGGAGCTGTTTTTT.

This clonotype was counted at least ten times. The V and J genes are TRBV15 and TRBJ2-2; D is perhaps TRBD1 (5 bases). V was shortened by 5 bases and J by 5 bases, with 12 bases between the two germline ends. Germline CDR1 and CDR2: LNHNV and YYDKDF (reference sequence). The CDR3 totals 14 residues. The CDR3 loop reads CATSRSKGTGELFF. The CDR3 DNA sequence: TGTGCCACCAGCCGATCCAAGGGGACCGGGGAGCTGTTTTTT.

This clonotype was seen many times. The rearrangement joins TRBV4-2 to TRBJ2-3; D call uncertain. Trimming pared 6 bases from V and 0 bases from J, leaving 7 bases between. This CDR3 region has 13 residues. Germline V CDR1 and CDR2: LGHNA, YNFKEQ. The CDR3 sequence is CASRGQSTDTQYF. DNA for the CDR3: TGTGCCAGCAGGGGCCAAAGCACAGATACGCAGTATTTT.

This clonotype was counted only a few times. CDR3 in amino acids: CASSEYKQSSYEQYF. The DNA for the CDR3 is TGCGCCAGCAGTGAGTATAAGCAGAGCTCCTACGAGCAGTACTTC. This chain links TRBV10-2 with TRBJ2-7; D call uncertain. V was shortened by 1 base and J by 0 bases, with 10 bases between the two germline ends. Germline CDR1 reads WSHSY; CDR2 reads SAAADI. The CDR3 covers 15 residues.

This clonotype was seen repeatedly, ten times or more. V and J are TRBV3-1 and TRBJ1-5; TRBD1 aligns across 7 bases. The trim removed 4 bases at V and 0 bases at J, leaving 3 bases unmatched. In germline, CDR1 is LGHDT, CDR2 YNNKEL (reference sequence). The CDR3 runs 15 residues. CDR3: CASSRGTVSNQPQHF. DNA of the CDR3: TGTGCCAGCAGCCGGGGGACAGTTAGCAATCAGCCCCAGCATTTT.

V usage is TRBV18 and J usage is TRBJ2-7, with D possibly TRBD1 on 6 matching bases. V lost 2 bases to trimming and J lost 5 bases, with 16 bases between them. This CDR3 is 15 amino acids long. Looked up from germline, CDR1 is KGHSH and CDR2 is LQKENI. CDR3 protein: CASSPFEGVMDEQYF. The CDR3 DNA reads TGTGCCAGCTCACCATTTGAGGGGGTAATGGACGAGCAGTACTTC.

This clonotype was detected ten times or more. J is TRBJ2-2 and V is TRBV29-1; D call uncertain. In germline, CDR1 is SQVTM, CDR2 ANQGSEA. The CDR3 covers 14 residues. V lost 3 bases and J lost 4, with 12 bases in between. The CDR3 coding sequence is TGCAGCGTTGACCAGCCACCGGGCACCGGGGAGCTGTTTTTT. This encodes CSVDQPPGTGELFF.

This clonotype was found many times. The genes are TRBV6-1 and TRBJ2-1; 8 bases are a match to TRBD1. The CDR3 loop spans 14 amino acids. Germline V gene sequence: CDR1 MNHNS, CDR2 SASEGT. V lost 5 bases, J lost 3 bases, and 3 bases stayed unmatched. The CDR3 nucleotides are TGTGCCAGCAGTCAGACAGGGGTCTACAATGAGCAGTTCTTC. Its translation is CASSQTGVYNEQFF.

About this clonotype: A read error may explain this, as a much larger clone is one base away. The gene calls are TRBV28 and TRBJ2-5; D unclear. V shed 3 bases and J shed 5 bases, with 10 bases lying between them. Germline assignment: CDR1 MDHEN and CDR2 SYDVKM. The CDR3 is 13 residues long. CDR3 sequence: CASSLAEVETQYF. CDR3 in DNA: TGTGCCAGCAGTTTGGCTGAGGTGGAGACCCAGTACTTC.

This clonotype was detected ten times or more. V and J are TRBV3-1 and TRBJ2-7; 7 bases are a match to TRBD1. Germline CDR1 reads LGHDT; CDR2 reads YNNKEL (reference sequence). Unmatched junction bases numbered 3, after V lost 4 bases and J lost 0 bases. The CDR3 is made up of 14 amino acids. The CDR3 sequence: CASSPGQSSYEQYF. CDR3 nucleotides: TGTGCCAGCAGCCCGGGACAGAGCTCCTACGAGCAGTACTTC.

The table lists this clonotype with many counts. This chain links TRBV6-5 with TRBJ1-1; D perhaps matches TRBD1 (5 bases). Looked up from germline, CDR1 is MNHEY and CDR2 is SVGAGI. This CDR3 has 13 residues. V was cut by 2 bases and J by 1 base, with 5 bases left in between. CDR3 sequence: CASSYRGNTEAFF. The CDR3 DNA reads as TGTGCCAGCAGTTACAGGGGGAACACTGAAGCTTTCTTT.

The genes are TRBV7-6 and TRBJ1-5; tentatively, D is TRBD1 (5 bases). The CDR3 has 16 residues. Trimming took off 0 bases at V and 2 bases at J, with 11 bases between the two ends. CDR1 SGHVS and CDR2 FNYEAQ come from the germline V gene. The DNA of the CDR3 is TGTGCCAGCAGCTTAGCTGGCAGGGAAGGCAATCAGCCCCAGCATTTT. Amino acids: CASSLAGREGNQPQHF. Together with reference TRBV7-6 and TRBJ1-5, the CDR3 gives the full variable domain: GAGVSQSPRYKVTKRGQDVALRCDPISGHVSLYWYRQALGQGPEFLTYFNYEAQQDKSGLPNDRFSAERPEGSISTLTIQRTEQRDSAMYRCASSLAGREGNQPQHFGDGTRLSIL.

This clonotype was seen a handful of times. The V call is TRBV12-3 or TRBV12-4, the J call TRBJ2-5; 7 bases align to TRBD1. The length of the CDR3 is 13 residues. V trimming: 5 bases; J trimming: 4 bases; junction bases outside the gene matches: 4. The CDR3 sequence: CASSTGAGETQYF. The CDR3 DNA follows: TGTGCCAGCAGTACAGGGGCGGGAGAGACCCAGTACTTC.

This clonotype occurred many times. This chain uses TRBV10-3 with TRBJ1-6; tentative D call: TRBD1 (5 bases). The germline CDR1 and CDR2 sequences are ENHRY and SYGVKD. The CDR3 spans 13 residues. Trimming took 6 bases from V and 7 from J, leaving 10 bases between them. The CDR3 sequence: CAIRGTSNSPLHF. CDR3 bases: TGTGCCATCAGAGGGACTTCGAATTCACCCCTCCACTTT.